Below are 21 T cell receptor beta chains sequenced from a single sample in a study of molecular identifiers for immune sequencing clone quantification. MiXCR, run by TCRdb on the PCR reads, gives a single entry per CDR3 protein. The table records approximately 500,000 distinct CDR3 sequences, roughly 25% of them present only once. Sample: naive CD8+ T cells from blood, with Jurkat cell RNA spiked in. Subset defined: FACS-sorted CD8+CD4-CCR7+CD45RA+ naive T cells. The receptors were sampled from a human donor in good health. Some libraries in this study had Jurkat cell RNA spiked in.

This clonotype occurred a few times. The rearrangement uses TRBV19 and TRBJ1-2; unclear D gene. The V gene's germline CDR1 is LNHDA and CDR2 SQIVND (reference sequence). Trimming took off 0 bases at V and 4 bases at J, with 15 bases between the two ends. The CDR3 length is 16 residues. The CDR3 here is CASSIDPPPSGYGYTF. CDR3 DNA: TGTGCCAGTAGTATAGATCCGCCACCGTCCGGCTATGGCTACACCTTC.

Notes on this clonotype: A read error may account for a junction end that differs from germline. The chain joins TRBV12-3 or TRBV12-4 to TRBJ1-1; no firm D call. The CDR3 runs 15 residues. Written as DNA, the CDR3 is TGTGCCAGCAGTCTCGGACGTGGGAGACGGACTGAAGCTCTCTTT. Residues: CASSLGRGRRTEALF.

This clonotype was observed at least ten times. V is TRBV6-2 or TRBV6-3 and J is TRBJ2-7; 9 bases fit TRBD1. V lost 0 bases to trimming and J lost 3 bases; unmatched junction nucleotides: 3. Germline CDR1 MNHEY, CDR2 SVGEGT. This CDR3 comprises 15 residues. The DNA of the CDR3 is TGTGCCAGCAGTTACTCGAAGGACAGGGGCTACGAGCAGTACTTC. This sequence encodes CASSYSKDRGYEQYF.

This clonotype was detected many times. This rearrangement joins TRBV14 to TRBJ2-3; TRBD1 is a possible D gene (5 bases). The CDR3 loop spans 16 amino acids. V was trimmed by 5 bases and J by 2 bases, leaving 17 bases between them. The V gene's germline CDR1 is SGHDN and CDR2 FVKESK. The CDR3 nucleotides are TGTGCCAGCAGCGATGACGACTCAGGGTTCACAGATACGCAGTATTTT. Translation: CASSDDDSGFTDTQYF.

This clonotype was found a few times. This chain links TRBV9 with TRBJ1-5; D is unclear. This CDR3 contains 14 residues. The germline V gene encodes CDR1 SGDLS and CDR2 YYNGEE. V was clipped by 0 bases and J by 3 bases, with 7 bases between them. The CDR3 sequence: CASSVESDNQPQHF. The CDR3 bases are TGTGCCAGCAGCGTAGAATCAGACAATCAGCCCCAGCATTTT.

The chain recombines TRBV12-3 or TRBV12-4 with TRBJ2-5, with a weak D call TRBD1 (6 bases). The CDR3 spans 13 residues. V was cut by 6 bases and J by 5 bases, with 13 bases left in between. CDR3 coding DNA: TGTGCCAGCAGCTATGCGCAGGGGGAGACCCAGTACTTC. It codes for CASSYAQGETQYF.

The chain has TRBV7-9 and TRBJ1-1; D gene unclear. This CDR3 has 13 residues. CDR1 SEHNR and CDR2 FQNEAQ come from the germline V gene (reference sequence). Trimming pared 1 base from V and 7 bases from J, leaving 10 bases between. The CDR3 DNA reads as TGTGCCAGCAGCTTAGTGATGGACCATGAAGCTTTCTTT. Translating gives CASSLVMDHEAFF.

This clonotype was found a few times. In nucleotides, the CDR3 is TGTGCCAGCAGTTTGGGGGGGACAGGGTGGACACCCCTCCACTTT. Translation: CASSLGGTGWTPLHF. V usage is TRBV28 and J usage is TRBJ1-6; TRBD1 matches at 9 bases. The germline V gene has CDR1 MDHEN and CDR2 SYDVKM. V lost 3 bases and J lost 11; bases outside the gene matches: 8. The CDR3 runs 15 residues.

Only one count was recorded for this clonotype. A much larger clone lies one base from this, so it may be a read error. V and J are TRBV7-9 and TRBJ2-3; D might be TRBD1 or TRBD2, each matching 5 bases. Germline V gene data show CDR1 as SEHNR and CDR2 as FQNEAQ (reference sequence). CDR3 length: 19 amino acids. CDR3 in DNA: TGTGCCAGCAGCTTATGGGACCAGGAGGCCGGGGAGTCCACAGGTACGCAGTATTTT. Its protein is CASSLWDQEAGESTGTQYF.

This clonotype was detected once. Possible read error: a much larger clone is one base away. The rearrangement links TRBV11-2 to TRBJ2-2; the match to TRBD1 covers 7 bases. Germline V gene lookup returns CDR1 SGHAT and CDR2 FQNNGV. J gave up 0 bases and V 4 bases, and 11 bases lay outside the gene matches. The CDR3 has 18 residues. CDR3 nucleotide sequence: TGTGCCAGCAGCTCGAGGACAGGTCCTTCTGCGAACACCGGGGAGCTGTTTTTT. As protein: CASSSRTGPSANTGELFF.

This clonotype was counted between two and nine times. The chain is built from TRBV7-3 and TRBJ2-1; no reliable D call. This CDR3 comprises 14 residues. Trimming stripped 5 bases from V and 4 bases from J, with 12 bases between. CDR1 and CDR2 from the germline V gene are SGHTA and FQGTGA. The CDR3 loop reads CASSATTTYNEQFF. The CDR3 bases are TGTGCCAGCAGCGCTACTACAACTTACAATGAGCAGTTCTTC.

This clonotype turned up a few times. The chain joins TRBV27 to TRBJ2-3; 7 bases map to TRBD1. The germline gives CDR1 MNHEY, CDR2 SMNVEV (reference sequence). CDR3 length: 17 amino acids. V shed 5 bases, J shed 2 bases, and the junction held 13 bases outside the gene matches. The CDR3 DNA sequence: TGTGCCAGCAGTCCTCAATCGGTCAGGGGGTTCACAGATACGCAGTATTTT. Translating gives CASSPQSVRGFTDTQYF.

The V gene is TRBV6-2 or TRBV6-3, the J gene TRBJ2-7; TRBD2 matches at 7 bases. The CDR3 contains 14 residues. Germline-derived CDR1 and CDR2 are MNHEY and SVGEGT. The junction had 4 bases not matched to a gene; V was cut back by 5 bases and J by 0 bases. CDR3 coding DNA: TGTGCCAGCAGTAACCGGGACTACTCCTACGAGCAGTACTTC. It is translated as CASSNRDYSYEQYF.

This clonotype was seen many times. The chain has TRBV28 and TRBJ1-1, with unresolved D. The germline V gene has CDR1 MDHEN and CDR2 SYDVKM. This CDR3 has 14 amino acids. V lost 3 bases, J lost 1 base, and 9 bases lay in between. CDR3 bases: TGTGCCAGCAGTTTTACTTCAGGGAACACTGAAGCTTTCTTT. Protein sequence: CASSFTSGNTEAFF.

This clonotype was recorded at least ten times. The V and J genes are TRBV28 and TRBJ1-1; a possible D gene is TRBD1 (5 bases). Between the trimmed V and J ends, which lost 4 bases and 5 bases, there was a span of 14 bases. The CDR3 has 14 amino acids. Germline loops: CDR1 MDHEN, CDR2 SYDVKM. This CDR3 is CASSSRDGWTEAFF. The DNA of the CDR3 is TGTGCCAGCAGTTCTCGGGACGGTTGGACTGAAGCTTTCTTT.

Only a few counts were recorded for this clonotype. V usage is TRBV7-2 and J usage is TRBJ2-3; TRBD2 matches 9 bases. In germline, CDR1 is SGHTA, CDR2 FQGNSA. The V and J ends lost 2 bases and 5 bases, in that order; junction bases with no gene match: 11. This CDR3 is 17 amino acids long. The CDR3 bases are TGTGCCAGCAGCTTAATTCTAGCGGGACCGGGGGGAGATACGCAGTATTTT. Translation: CASSLILAGPGGDTQYF.

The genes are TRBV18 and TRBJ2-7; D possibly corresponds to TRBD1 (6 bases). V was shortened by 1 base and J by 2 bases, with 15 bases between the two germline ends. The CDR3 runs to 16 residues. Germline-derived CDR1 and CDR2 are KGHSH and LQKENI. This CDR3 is CASSPRKTGDTYEQYF. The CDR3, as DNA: TGTGCCAGCTCACCACGTAAGACAGGCGATACCTACGAGCAGTACTTC.

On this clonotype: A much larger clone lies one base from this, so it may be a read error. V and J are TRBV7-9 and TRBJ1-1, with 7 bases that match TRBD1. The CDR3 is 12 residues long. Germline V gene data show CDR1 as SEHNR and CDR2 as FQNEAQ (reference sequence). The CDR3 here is CASSTGVTGAFF. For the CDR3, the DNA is TGTGCCAGCAGCACAGGGGTGACTGGAGCTTTCTTT.

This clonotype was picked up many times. The CDR3 loop reads CASRTGGQGTEAFF. The CDR3 DNA reads TGTGCCAGCAGGACCGGCGGACAGGGCACTGAAGCTTTCTTT. This chain uses TRBV6-5 with TRBJ1-1; 8 bases map to TRBD1. The CDR3 totals 14 residues. CDR1 MNHEY and CDR2 SVGAGI come from the germline V gene. V was pared by 6 bases and J by 4 bases, with 7 bases of the junction left unmatched.

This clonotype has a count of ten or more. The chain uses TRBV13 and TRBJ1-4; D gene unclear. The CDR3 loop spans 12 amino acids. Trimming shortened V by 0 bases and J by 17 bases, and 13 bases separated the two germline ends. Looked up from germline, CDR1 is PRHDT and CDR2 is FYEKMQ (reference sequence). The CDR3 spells CASSLGGTVSFF. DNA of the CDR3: TGTGCCAGCAGCTTAGGGGGAACAGTCAGTTTTTTT.

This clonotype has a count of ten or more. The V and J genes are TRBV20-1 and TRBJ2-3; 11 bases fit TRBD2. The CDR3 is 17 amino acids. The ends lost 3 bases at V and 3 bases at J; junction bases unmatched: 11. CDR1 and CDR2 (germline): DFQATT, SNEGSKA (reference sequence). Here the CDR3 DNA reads TGCAGTGCTAGTGGCCCTAGCGGGAGGCTTGGTACAGATACGCAGTATTTT. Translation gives CSASGPSGRLGTDTQYF.